The rows below give T cell receptor beta chains drawn from one sample of a study of blood T cells in healthy people across ages. One entry per CDR3 protein, called by TCRdb with MiXCR from the 5' RACE reads. The sample includes around 1.5 million distinct CDR3 sequences, around 36% of them seen just once. Material: blood. These receptors were collected from a young woman in good health. Both conserved end residues are part of each CDR3. D genes are given only for firm matches. A clone size is listed for some rows: how often the clone was seen (once, few, many), or a class if it is expanded.

abundance,len,v_gene,j_gene,d_gene,CDR3nt,CDR3aa
few,14,TRBV20-1,TRBJ2-7,-,TGCAGTGCCCTTCGGGGGGCGCCCTCCTACGAGCAGTACTTC,CSALRGAPSYEQYF
-,13,TRBV20-1,TRBJ2-5,-,TGCAGTGCTATACCGTGGGGTCGGGAGACCCAGTACTTC,CSAIPWGRETQYF
few,15,TRBV4-2,TRBJ2-7,TRBD1,TGTGCCAGCAGCGGATGGGACAGGAGCTCCTACGAGCAGTACTTC,CASSGWDRSSYEQYF
-,15,TRBV28,TRBJ1-1,TRBD1,TGTGACAGCAGTGCTACCGGGACAGTGAACACTGAAGCTTTCTTT,CDSSATGTVNTEAFF
-,13,TRBV5-1,TRBJ2-1,-,TGCGCCAGCAGCTTCGCAGGCTGGAATGAGCAGTTCTTC,CASSFAGWNEQFF
few,14,TRBV5-1,TRBJ2-7,TRBD1,TGCGCCAGCAGCTTGGGGGTGACAGGGGACGAGCAGTACTTC,CASSLGVTGDEQYF
-,14,TRBV7-2,TRBJ2-7,-,TGTGCCAGCAGCCATACGGGCCTCACCTACGAGCAGTACTTC,CASSHTGLTYEQYF
-,15,TRBV20-1,TRBJ2-1,-,TGCAGTGCGCCCCGGGGTTCTATTGGGGGCTATGAGCAGTTCTTC,CSAPRGSIGGYEQFF
-,15,TRBV30,TRBJ2-2,-,TGTGCCTGGAGTCAGGGAACAAGAATCACCGGGGAGCTGTTTTTT,CAWSQGTRITGELFF
-,15,TRBV3-1,TRBJ2-2,TRBD2,TGTGCCAGCAGCGGCGGCGGGGGGCCCACCGGGGAGCTGTTTTTT,CASSGGGGPTGELFF
many,13,TRBV7-3,TRBJ2-3,-,TGTGCCAGCAGCTCTAACGACAGAGGGGCGCAGTATTTT,CASSSNDRGAQYF
-,15,TRBV6-5,TRBJ2-5,-,TGTGCCAGCAGTTACGGTTTAGGGATCCAAGAGACCCAGTACTTC,CASSYGLGIQETQYF
-,16,TRBV10-3,TRBJ2-7,TRBD1,TGCGCCATCAGTGATGAAGCCGGGACAGGGGGCTACGAGCAGTACTTC,CAISDEAGTGGYEQYF
-,16,TRBV24-1,TRBJ2-1,-,TGTGCCACCAGTGATTTGGGACCACAGAGCCGCAATGAGCAGTTCTTC,CATSDLGPQSRNEQFF
-,15,TRBV11-2,TRBJ2-1,TRBD2,TGTGCCAGCAGCCGCAGCGGGAGACCTATCGATGAGCAGTTCTTC,CASSRSGRPIDEQFF
-,14,TRBV27,TRBJ2-7,-,TGTGCCAGCAGTTACTCCGCGGAGGGCTACGAGCAGTACTTC,CASSYSAEGYEQYF
-,12,TRBV20-1,TRBJ2-5,-,TGCAGTGTGAAGGCCTGGGAAGAGACCCAGTACTTC,CSVKAWEETQYF